Listed below are T cell receptor beta chains from one sample, sequenced in a study of blood T cell repertoires in COVID-19. The assay was immunoSEQ multiplex PCR, and TCRdb's table has in-frame clones only and misses some. Of more than 200,000 clones listed, approximately 86% are singletons. Specimen: peripheral blood. All receptors derive from a man aged 30 to 39 with active or convalescent COVID-19. Both conserved end residues are part of each CDR3. The order of the fields is V gene, J gene, CDR3 protein.

V gene: TRBV5-8; J gene: TRBJ1-6; CDR3 protein: CASSGRQNHGNSPLHF
V gene: TRBV30; J gene: TRBJ1-5; CDR3 protein: CAWNPGANSNQPQHF
V gene: TRBV6-4; J gene: TRBJ1-1; CDR3 protein: CASSREGEATEAFF
V gene: TRBV5-1; J gene: TRBJ2-2; CDR3 protein: CASHRQQSNTGELFF
V gene: TRBV5-1; J gene: TRBJ2-3; CDR3 protein: CASSLLSTPGTDTQYF
V gene: TRBV3-1/TRBV3-2; J gene: TRBJ2-5; CDR3 protein: CASSQDGGGQETQYF
V gene: TRBV19; J gene: TRBJ1-1; CDR3 protein: CASSPGTGPILYTEAFF
V gene: TRBV13; J gene: TRBJ2-7; CDR3 protein: CASSSLDRYEQYF
V gene: TRBV6-5; J gene: TRBJ1-4; CDR3 protein: CASRDRVPNEKLFF
V gene: TRBV10-2; J gene: TRBJ2-7; CDR3 protein: CASSESREQYF
V gene: TRBV5-1; J gene: TRBJ2-5; CDR3 protein: CASSLSEGTGGGETQYF
V gene: TRBV27; J gene: TRBJ2-1; CDR3 protein: CASSSGGTYNEQFF
V gene: TRBV19; J gene: TRBJ1-1; CDR3 protein: CASSIGGSTEAFF
V gene: TRBV25-1; J gene: TRBJ1-2; CDR3 protein: CASSWGGQVRGYGYTF
V gene: TRBV7-9; J gene: TRBJ2-7; CDR3 protein: CASSLGAEQYF
V gene: TRBV5-8; J gene: TRBJ2-1; CDR3 protein: CASSTDRDNEQFF
V gene: TRBV18; J gene: TRBJ2-7; CDR3 protein: CASSPIGGSYEQYF
V gene: TRBV4-1; J gene: TRBJ1-3; CDR3 protein: CASSQDRSYGNTIYF
V gene: TRBV11-2; J gene: TRBJ2-1; CDR3 protein: CASRQLDYNEQFF
V gene: TRBV5-1; J gene: TRBJ2-5; CDR3 protein: CASSLAGVVGETQYF
V gene: TRBV5-1; J gene: TRBJ2-3; CDR3 protein: CASSSLGGSVDTQYF
V gene: TRBV18; J gene: TRBJ2-7; CDR3 protein: CASSPVAGGKAYEQYF
V gene: TRBV10-3; J gene: TRBJ1-2; CDR3 protein: CAISKGTANYGYTF
V gene: TRBV7-8; J gene: TRBJ1-6; CDR3 protein: CASSPTGTDNSPLHF
V gene: TRBV7-2; J gene: TRBJ2-5; CDR3 protein: CASSLEGTSGSGAQYF
V gene: TRBV12-3/TRBV12-4; J gene: TRBJ1-2; CDR3 protein: CASRADRVNGYTF
V gene: TRBV6-5; J gene: TRBJ1-3; CDR3 protein: CASSYSRQGSGNTIYF
V gene: TRBV5-1; J gene: TRBJ2-5; CDR3 protein: CASSLLAGRVETQYF
V gene: TRBV6-5; J gene: TRBJ2-7; CDR3 protein: CASRGLAGGNEQYF
V gene: TRBV15; J gene: TRBJ1-1; CDR3 protein: CATTRRGNTEAFF
V gene: TRBV19; J gene: TRBJ2-3; CDR3 protein: CASSIRDRGPDTQYF
V gene: TRBV18; J gene: TRBJ2-7; CDR3 protein: CASSPTLDRYEQYF
V gene: TRBV7-2; J gene: TRBJ2-2; CDR3 protein: CASSLNSWTRVTGELFF
V gene: TRBV9; J gene: TRBJ2-7; CDR3 protein: CASSVGLYSYEQYF
V gene: TRBV19; J gene: TRBJ1-1; CDR3 protein: CASSMGLTEAFF
V gene: TRBV4-3; J gene: TRBJ2-7; CDR3 protein: CASSQDSGEGSYEQYF
V gene: TRBV10-2; J gene: TRBJ2-3; CDR3 protein: CASPSWRGTDTQYF
V gene: TRBV4-2; J gene: TRBJ2-1; CDR3 protein: CASSQDALEGSANEQFF
V gene: TRBV4-3; J gene: TRBJ1-1; CDR3 protein: CASSQDQENTEAFF